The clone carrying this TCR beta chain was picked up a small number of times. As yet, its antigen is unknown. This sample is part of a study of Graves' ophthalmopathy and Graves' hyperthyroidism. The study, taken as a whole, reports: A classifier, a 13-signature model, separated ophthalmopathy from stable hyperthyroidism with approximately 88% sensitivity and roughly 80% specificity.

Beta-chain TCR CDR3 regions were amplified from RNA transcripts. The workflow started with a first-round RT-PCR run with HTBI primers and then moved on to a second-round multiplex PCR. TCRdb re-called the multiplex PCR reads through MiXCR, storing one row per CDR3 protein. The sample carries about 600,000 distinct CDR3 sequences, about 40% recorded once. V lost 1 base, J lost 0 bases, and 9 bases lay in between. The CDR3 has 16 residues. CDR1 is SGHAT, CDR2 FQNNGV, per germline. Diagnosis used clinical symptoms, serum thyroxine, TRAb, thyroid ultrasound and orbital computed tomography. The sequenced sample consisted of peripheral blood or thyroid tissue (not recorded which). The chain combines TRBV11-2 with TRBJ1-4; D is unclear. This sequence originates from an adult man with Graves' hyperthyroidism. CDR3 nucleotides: TGTGCCAGCAGCTTAGGAAAAGGAACAACTAATGAAAAACTGTTTTTT. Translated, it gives CASSLGKGTTNEKLFF.